A single sample gave rise to the 10 T cell receptor beta chains below, sequenced in a study of tumor-infiltrating lymphocytes in primary liver carcinoma. Investigators took RNA and DNA out together from roughly 21-30 mg of unsorted bulk tissue. A constant-region primer primed TCR beta cDNA synthesis from 450 to 550 ng of total RNA. Libraries of TCR beta came from three nested multiplex PCR rounds with slightly modified ARM-PCR. Forward primers for TRBV1-TRBV30 and a C-beta reverse primer served the first two PCR rounds, at roughly 10 cycles each. Each CDR3 protein is one row after TCRdb ran MiXCR on the multiplex PCR reads. The sample includes tens of thousands of distinct CDR3 sequences, about 75% of them seen just once. Sample: tumor-adjacent normal liver tissue. The receptors originated from a man in his forties with primary liver carcinoma and hepatitis B virus infection.

In this sample, this clonotype is medium-sized (0.01 to 0.1%). This chain joins TRBV11-2 and TRBJ2-1; D remains unclear. From germline, CDR1 is SGHAT and CDR2 FQNNGV. This CDR3 is built from 14 residues. Deletions cut 1 base from V and 3 bases from J, with 7 bases between. The CDR3 DNA reads TGTGCCAGCAGCTTAGCGACCGGCTACAATGAGCAGTTCTTC. Its protein product is CASSLATGYNEQFF.

This clonotype was counted at least ten times. V and J are TRBV6-5 and TRBJ2-7; TRBD2 aligns across 7 bases. There are 15 residues in the CDR3. V was pared by 6 bases and J by 0 bases, with 8 bases of the junction left unmatched. Germline CDR1 MNHEY, CDR2 SVGAGI. This chain's CDR3 is CASRPRGGSSYEQYF. The CDR3, as DNA: TGTGCCAGCAGACCTAGGGGCGGGAGCTCCTACGAGCAGTACTTC.

Concerning this clonotype: At one end, the junction sequence differs from germline, possibly due to a read error. This chain connects TRBV6-2 or TRBV6-3 to TRBJ2-3; a possible D gene is TRBD1 (5 bases). The CDR3 runs to 12 residues. Germline V gives CDR1 MNHEY, CDR2 SVGEGT. CDR3 protein: CASSFSTGTQYF. In DNA form, the CDR3 reads TGTGCCAGCAGTTTTAGCACAGGTACGCAGTATTTT.

To note about this clonotype: The CDR3 ends on some other residue instead of the conserved phenylalanine or tryptophan, so this is likely a read error. The chain has TRBV4-2 and TRBJ2-1; D gene unclear. Trimming left V 4 bases short and J 13 bases short, with 20 bases between. This CDR3 region has 14 residues. Germline CDR1 LGHNA, CDR2 YNFKEQ. CDR3 protein: CASSLGHSDNGQFL. The CDR3 DNA sequence: TGTGCCAGCAGCCTAGGGCACAGCGACAATGGACAGTTCCTC.

This clonotype was seen a handful of times. The rearrangement uses TRBV11-1 and TRBJ2-3; maybe TRBD1 (5 bases). V was shortened by 2 bases and J by 4 bases, with 7 bases between the two germline ends. CDR3 length equals 13 residues. The germline gives CDR1 SGHAT, CDR2 FQDESV (reference sequence). CDR3 sequence (DNA): TGTGCCAGCAGCTTAATCAGGGCAGATACGCAGTATTTT. Translation gives CASSLIRADTQYF.

This clonotype appeared many times. The DNA for the CDR3 is TGCGCCAGCAGCCTTGGGACGTCCGGCGCCGAGCAGTACTTC. Translating gives CASSLGTSGAEQYF. The chain couples TRBV4-3 to TRBJ2-7; either TRBD1 or TRBD2 may fit D (5 bases each). V lost 4 bases and J 6 bases, leaving 16 bases between the germline ends. The CDR3 has 14 residues. Looked up from germline, CDR1 is LGHNA and CDR2 is YSLEER.

This clonotype was detected ten times or more. The chain combines TRBV29-1 with TRBJ2-1; D might be TRBD1 or TRBD2, each matching 5 bases. Germline CDR1 and CDR2: SQVTM and ANQGSEA. The CDR3 has 15 amino acids. Deletions cut 1 base from V and 3 bases from J, with 13 bases between. For the CDR3, the DNA is TGCAGCGTTGAAGGGGGGAGTGGGGACTACAATGAGCAGTTCTTC. It translates to CSVEGGSGDYNEQFF.

A remark on this clonotype: The junction departs from germline at one end; a sequencing error may be responsible. The chain is built from TRBV6-1 and TRBJ1-6; D uncertain. This CDR3 spans 11 amino acids. Germline V gene lookup returns CDR1 MNHNS and CDR2 SASEGT. Here the CDR3 DNA reads TGTGCCGGCAGTGGGTGGTCACTCCTCCACTTC. It codes for CAGSGWSLLHF.

This clonotype was counted between two and nine times. At one boundary the junction diverges from the germline segment, which might be a read error. The V gene is TRBV2, the J gene TRBJ2-7; D not certain. Germline V gives CDR1 SNHLY, CDR2 FYNNEI. The CDR3 length is 12 residues. This chain's CDR3 is CASISSVYGQYF. The DNA for the CDR3 is TGTGCCAGCATAAGCAGCGTATACGGGCAGTACTTC.

Details on this clonotype: Relative to the germline gene, one junction end is altered; a read error may explain this. CDR3 DNA sequence: TGCGCCAGCAGCCAAGAGTTTGACAGCACCTACGAACAGTACTTC. Translating it yields CASSQEFDSTYEQYF. The chain couples TRBV4-3 to TRBJ2-7; possible D gene TRBD1, 5 bases. The CDR3 contains 15 residues. Germline V gives CDR1 LGHNA, CDR2 YSLEER.